Below are 10 T cell receptor beta chains sequenced from a single sample in a study of a mutant IDH1 vaccine in newly diagnosed glioma. Time point noted: baseline, week 1 (first vaccination visit). Treatment in this sample: pre-vaccination baseline after standard-of-care therapy. Libraries were prepared by immunoSEQ multiplex PCR; TCRdb keeps only in-frame clonotypes and omits some of them. The sample has about 54,000 clones, more than 80% seen once; the top ten hold about a fifth. The specimen comprised PBMCs, sampled from a glioma patient treated with radiotherapy, temozolomide or both. These receptor sequences come from a man between 18 and 29 years old with glioma.

V is TRBV28 and J is TRBJ2-2; 13 bases line up with TRBD2. This CDR3 has 17 residues. After removal of 5 bases from V and 5 bases from J, the junction contained 8 bases not matched to a gene. CDR1 is MDHEN and CDR2 is SYDVKM in the germline V gene. CDR3 bases: TGTGCCAGCAGTCCCGGACTAGCGGGAGTGGGAACCGGGGAGCTGTTTTTT. As protein: CASSPGLAGVGTGELFF.

CDR3 protein: CASSLSRGTGVAEQYF. CDR3 coding DNA: TGCGCCAGCAGCCTTTCCCGAGGGACAGGGGTAGCCGAGCAGTACTTC. This sequence joins TRBV5-1 and TRBJ2-7, with 10 bases aligning to TRBD1. CDR3 length: 16 residues. Per germline, CDR1 SGHRS and CDR2 YFSETQ. The V segment lost 4 bases and the J segment 6 bases; nucleotides outside the gene matches: 13.

This clone was counted only a few times. The chain has TRBV18 and TRBJ1-5; weak D call: TRBD1 (5 bases). The CDR3 covers 14 residues. Trimming cost V 3 bases and J 9 bases, with 15 bases left between them. The germline CDR1 and CDR2 sequences are KGHSH and LQKENI. CDR3 sequence (DNA): TGTGCCAGCTCACCGGACACCATGTTAAGGCCCCAGCATTTT. Residues: CASSPDTMLRPQHF. Together with reference TRBV18 and TRBJ1-5, the CDR3 gives the full variable domain: NAGVMQNPRHLVRRRGQEARLRCSPMKGHSHVYWYRQLPEEGLKFMVYLQKENIIDESGMPKERFSAEFPKEGPSILRIQQVVRGDSAAYFCASSPDTMLRPQHFGDGTRLSIL.

V is TRBV5-6 and J is TRBJ2-7; 12 nucleotides agree with TRBD2. In germline, CDR1 is SGHDT, CDR2 YYEEEE. V lost 3 bases to trimming and J lost 6 bases; unmatched junction nucleotides: 7. The length of the CDR3 is 15 residues. CDR3 DNA sequence: TGTGCCAGCAGCTACCAGACTAGCGGGAGAAGCGAGCAGTACTTC. It translates to CASSYQTSGRSEQYF.

This clone was detected a few times. The chain recombines TRBV18 with TRBJ1-1; D not resolved. The CDR3 runs to 15 residues. Germline loops: CDR1 KGHSH, CDR2 LQKENI. Trimming took 1 base from V and 2 from J, leaving 11 bases between them. CDR3 DNA: TGTGCCAGCTCACCACGGAGATTCCTAAACACTGAAGCTTTCTTT. It specifies CASSPRRFLNTEAFF.

The chain links TRBV6-5 to TRBJ1-2; D gene uncertain. The CDR3 extends over 15 amino acids. Germline CDR1 MNHEY, CDR2 SVGAGI. The V end lost 6 bases, the J end lost 7 bases, and 21 bases lay between the germline ends. CDR3 in DNA: TGTGCCAGCAGCCCCACCAGCGTTTTGGGTTCTGGCTACACCTTC. Amino acids: CASSPTSVLGSGYTF.

This clone was seen just once. Written as DNA, the CDR3 is TGCGCCAGCAGCCAAGGGCAGGGCCCTGGAAACACCATATATTTT. Amino acids: CASSQGQGPGNTIYF. The rearrangement joins TRBV4-3 to TRBJ1-3, with D possibly being TRBD1 (5 bases). CDR3 size: 15 residues. From germline, CDR1 is LGHNA and CDR2 YSLEER. Trimming shortened V by 1 base and J by 2 bases, and 9 bases separated the two germline ends.

This clone appeared once. The junction and the germline gene differ at one end; a read error may be behind it. This chain uses TRBV9 with TRBJ1-3; 7 bases fit TRBD1. CDR3 size: 15 residues. Germline values: CDR1 SGDLS, CDR2 YYNGEE. CDR3 sequence (DNA): TGTGCCAGCAGCATCAAGGGGGCGGCTGGAGACACCATATATTTT. This gives the protein CASSIKGAAGDTIYF.

The chain joins TRBV4-2 to TRBJ2-2; possibly TRBD2 for D (6 bases). From germline, CDR1 is LGHNA and CDR2 YNFKEQ. Deletions cut 4 bases from V and 0 bases from J, with 9 bases between. There are 15 residues in the CDR3. The CDR3 loop reads CASSLGTANTGELFF. CDR3 bases: TGTGCCAGCAGCCTAGGGACTGCGAACACCGGGGAGCTGTTTTTT.

The chain is built from TRBV2 and TRBJ2-5; 9 nucleotides line up with TRBD2. CDR1 and CDR2 (germline): SNHLY, FYNNEI. The CDR3 runs to 15 residues. With V trimmed by 4 bases and J by 4 bases, 7 bases remained unmatched. CDR3: CASSVGLAGRETQYF. The CDR3, as DNA: TGTGCCAGCAGTGTTGGGCTAGCGGGGAGAGAGACCCAGTACTTC.